The sequence of this T cell receptor beta chain was determined in a study of cytotoxic CD8 clonotypes in ibrutinib-treated CLL. The CDR3 runs 12 residues. CDR1 is SNHLY, CDR2 FYNNEI, per germline. This table comes from immunoSEQ multiplex PCR, and its TCRdb copy is limited to in-frame clones, with some not included. Seen here are 50,000 to 60,000 clones, around four fifths observed once, and the top ten hold over 20%. As regards this clone: At one of its ends the junction is not consistent with the germline gene, which may arise from a read error.

The receptor was isolated from a human donor with chronic lymphocytic leukemia. The specimen was PBMCs, collected after 24 months of ibrutinib treatment. The V call is TRBV2, the J call TRBJ2-5; unclear D gene. CDR3 residues: CASSKAQETQYF. CDR3 nucleotides: TGTGCCAGCAGTAAAGCCCAAGAGACCCAGTACTTC.